This T cell receptor beta chain comes out of a study of blood T cell repertoires in COVID-19. Study-wide context: Whether acute or convalescent, the COVID-19 samples came from the United States, Italy and Spain. T cells, B-cell-depleted T cells, or PBMCs supplied cDNA or gDNA.

As handled by the study authors: For nucleated cells, counts were estimated from reference gene primer amplification. TCRdb keeps only in-frame clones here, not all; method: immunoSEQ multiplex PCR. V, J and clone size are those of that table, while D and trimming were read from the DNA. The sample shows tens of thousands of clones, around 83% of them seen only once. The length of the CDR3 is 13 residues. J lost 0 bases, V lost 8 bases, and 6 bases had no gene match. Germline CDR1 reads GTSNPN; CDR2 reads SVGIG (reference sequence). The sequence derives from a human donor in a cohort sampled during active COVID-19. What was sequenced was peripheral blood. The V call is TRBV30, the J call TRBJ2-7, with 8 bases lining up with TRBD1. The CDR3 loop is CAIRTGNSYEQYF. In DNA form, the CDR3 reads TGTGCCATTCGGACAGGGAACTCCTACGAGCAGTACTTC.